The clone carrying this T cell receptor beta chain appeared a single time. Trimming left V 5 bases short and J 0 bases short, with 14 bases between. Germline assignment: CDR1 LNHNV and CDR2 YYDKDF (reference sequence). This CDR3 has 16 amino acids. These data originate in a study of blood T cell repertoires in COVID-19. Researchers sorted participants into cohorts using their self-reported clinical history. Here immunoSEQ multiplex PCR was the method, and the copy in TCRdb shows in-frame clones only, minus some. The table has about 350,000 clones, around nine tenths seen once. The sequence was collected from a woman aged 25 to 39 who had been exposed to COVID-19. Sequenced: PBMCs or T cells enriched from blood (not recorded which). This chain links TRBV15 with TRBJ2-1, with D hard to call. CDR3: CATSPTVPFSYNEQFF. The CDR3 nucleotides are TGTGCCACCAGCCCCACGGTCCCTTTCTCCTACAATGAGCAGTTCTTC.